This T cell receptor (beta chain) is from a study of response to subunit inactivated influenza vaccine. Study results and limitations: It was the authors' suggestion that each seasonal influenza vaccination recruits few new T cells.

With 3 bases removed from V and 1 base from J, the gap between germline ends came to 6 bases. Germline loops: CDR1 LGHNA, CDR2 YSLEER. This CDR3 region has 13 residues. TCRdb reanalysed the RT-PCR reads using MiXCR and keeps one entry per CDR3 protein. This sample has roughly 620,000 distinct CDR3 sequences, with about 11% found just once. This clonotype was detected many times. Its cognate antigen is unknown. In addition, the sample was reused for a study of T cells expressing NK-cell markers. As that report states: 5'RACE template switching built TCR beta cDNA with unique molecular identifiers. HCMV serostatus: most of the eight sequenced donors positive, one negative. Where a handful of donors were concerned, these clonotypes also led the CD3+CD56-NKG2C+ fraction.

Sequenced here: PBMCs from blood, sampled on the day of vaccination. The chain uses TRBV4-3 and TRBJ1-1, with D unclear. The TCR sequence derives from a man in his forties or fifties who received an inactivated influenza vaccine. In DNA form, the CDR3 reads TGCGCCAGCAGCCACACCAGGAACACTGAAGCTTTCTTT. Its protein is CASSHTRNTEAFF.